The 14 T cell receptor beta chains reported below all come from one sample, sequenced in a study of T-cell memory formation after mild COVID-19. TCRdb reanalysed the 5' RACE reads using MiXCR and keeps one entry per CDR3 protein. The sample carries about 350,000 distinct CDR3 sequences, about an eighth recorded once. Source material: PBMCs or a T cell subset sorted from them (not recorded which). Receptors originate from a man aged 18 to 29 who had mild COVID-19 (a few samples of this study predate the infection). Cell type and time point are not known.

In its sample, this clonotype was seen a few times. The rearrangement links TRBV7-2 to TRBJ2-1, with D possibly called TRBD1 or TRBD2 (5 bases each). V was shortened by 5 bases and J by 9 bases, with 20 bases between the two germline ends. Germline V CDR1 and CDR2: SGHTA, FQGNSA. CDR3 length: 15 residues. The CDR3 loop is CASSLQPGLFGEQFF. CDR3 DNA: TGTGCCAGCAGCCTCCAGCCGGGGCTTTTCGGTGAGCAGTTCTTC.

This chain uses TRBV7-3 with TRBJ2-1, with 13 bases identical to TRBD2. This CDR3 has 15 amino acids. After removal of 4 bases from V and 6 bases from J, the junction contained 3 bases not matched to a gene. Germline CDR1 SGHTA, CDR2 FQGTGA. The CDR3: CASSYTSGGANEQFF. CDR3 sequence (DNA): TGTGCCAGCAGCTATACTAGCGGGGGGGCCAATGAGCAGTTCTTC.

This clonotype has just a few counts. The rearrangement links TRBV5-6 to TRBJ1-1, with a tentative D call TRBD1 (5 bases). The germline V gene has CDR1 SGHDT and CDR2 YYEEEE. This CDR3 is 14 amino acids long. V shed 7 bases and J shed 3 bases, with 16 bases lying between them. CDR3 in amino acids: CASGRGVGYTEAFF. CDR3 DNA sequence: TGTGCCAGCGGGAGGGGAGTCGGATACACTGAAGCTTTCTTT.

The chain uses TRBV7-9 and TRBJ1-2, with TRBD1 identical over 9 bases. Germline lookup yields CDR1 SEHNR and CDR2 FQNEAQ (reference sequence). Trimming cost V 3 bases and J 8 bases; bases outside gene matches: 7. The CDR3 has 14 residues. The CDR3 coding sequence is TGTGCCAGCAGCTTGATGGGACAGGGTGTCGGCTACACCTTC. It codes for CASSLMGQGVGYTF.

J is TRBJ1-2 and V is TRBV7-9, with D perhaps matching TRBD1 (6 bases). The V end was cut by 4 bases, the J end by 7 bases, with 16 bases between. The CDR3 is made up of 14 amino acids. Germline CDR1 reads SEHNR; CDR2 reads FQNEAQ (reference sequence). For the CDR3, the DNA is TGTGCCAGCAGCTACACCCAGGGGTCGAGTGGCTACACCTTC. Translation gives CASSYTQGSSGYTF.

This clonotype appeared a few times. V is TRBV20-1 and J is TRBJ1-1, with 7 positions matching TRBD1. From germline, CDR1 is DFQATT and CDR2 SNEGSKA (reference sequence). Trimming cost V 0 bases and J 4 bases; bases outside gene matches: 8. This CDR3 region has 15 residues. The CDR3 protein is CSAREGDSWGTEAFF. For the CDR3, the DNA is TGCAGTGCTAGAGAGGGGGACAGCTGGGGCACTGAAGCTTTCTTT.

The rearrangement uses TRBV6-5 and TRBJ1-1; no firm D call. The CDR3 runs to 15 residues. Germline V lookup: CDR1 MNHEY, CDR2 SVGAGI. Trimming shortened V by 0 bases and J by 0 bases, and 8 bases separated the two germline ends. The DNA for the CDR3 is TGTGCCAGCAGTTACTCGTTCGGTTTGAACACTGAAGCTTTCTTT. It codes for CASSYSFGLNTEAFF.

In this sample, this clonotype turned up a few times. The genes are TRBV4-2 and TRBJ2-2; D possibly corresponds to TRBD2 (6 bases). CDR1 is LGHNA and CDR2 is YNFKEQ in the germline V gene. This CDR3 has 17 residues. V lost 0 bases and J 4 bases, leaving 15 bases between the germline ends. CDR3 region: CASSQDWRGAGTGELFF. The CDR3 region has the DNA TGTGCCAGCAGCCAAGATTGGAGGGGCGCGGGCACCGGGGAGCTGTTTTTT.

This clonotype was found a few times. This sequence joins TRBV5-1 and TRBJ1-2; 9 bases agree with TRBD1. The CDR3 totals 13 residues. The V segment lost 7 bases and the J segment 7 bases; nucleotides outside the gene matches: 8. Germline V gene lookup returns CDR1 SGHRS and CDR2 YFSETQ. The CDR3 sequence: CASGPGQGGGYTF. Here the CDR3 DNA reads TGCGCCAGCGGGCCGGGACAGGGCGGTGGCTACACCTTC.

Ten or more counts support this clonotype. This CDR3 reads CASSVVTGSTYNEQFF. As DNA, the CDR3 is TGTGCCAGCAGCGTAGTTACAGGGTCGACCTACAATGAGCAGTTCTTC. The chain joins TRBV9 to TRBJ2-1, with D possibly TRBD1 on 6 matching bases. The ends were cut back, 0 bases at V and 2 bases at J, with 12 bases in the middle. The CDR3 is 16 amino acids. CDR1 and CDR2 (germline): SGDLS, YYNGEE.

The chain combines TRBV6-6 with TRBJ1-1, with D unclear. The V gene's germline CDR1 is MNHNY and CDR2 SVGAGI (reference sequence). The CDR3 spans 11 residues. Trimming removed 5 bases from V and 5 bases from J, with 6 bases in between. CDR3 region: CASSMVTEAFF. The CDR3 coding sequence is TGTGCCAGCAGTATGGTAACTGAAGCTTTCTTT.

This clonotype has more than one count but fewer than ten. The rearrangement joins TRBV7-3 to TRBJ2-1; possibly TRBD2 for D (5 bases). Trimming shortened V by 2 bases and J by 5 bases, and 13 bases separated the two germline ends. This CDR3 contains 15 residues. CDR1 is SGHTA, CDR2 FQGTGA, per germline. CDR3 DNA: TGTGCCAGCAGCTTATACCCACGGACTGACAATGAGCAGTTCTTC. It specifies CASSLYPRTDNEQFF.

The table lists this clonotype with a few counts. The CDR3 DNA reads as TGTGCCATCGGAGAAGGGAGCGGAGAGACCCAGTACTTC. Residues: CAIGEGSGETQYF. V and J are TRBV10-3 and TRBJ2-5, with D perhaps TRBD2 (5 bases). Between the trimmed V and J ends, which lost 8 bases and 4 bases, there was a span of 14 bases. CDR3 length: 13 amino acids. The germline CDR1 and CDR2 sequences are ENHRY and SYGVKD.

This clonotype has a handful of counts. The chain couples TRBV6-6 to TRBJ1-2; perhaps TRBD1 as D (6 bases). The germline V gene has CDR1 MNHNY and CDR2 SVGAGI (reference sequence). V dropped 2 bases and J dropped 7 bases, with 23 bases sitting between them. The CDR3 is 17 amino acids. The CDR3 DNA reads as TGTGCCAGCAGTTACCAAGGACAGTCAATGTTTGCAACTGGCTACACCTTC. It encodes CASSYQGQSMFATGYTF.